The present T cell receptor (beta chain) was sequenced within a study of T cell repertoires in cytomegalovirus infection. Study at large: CMV infection and matching HLA type were both indicated by public TCR beta signatures.

Study-wide findings and caveats: The response measured ex vivo was dominated by TCR beta clonotypes (HLA-C-restricted and CMV-specific). People with CMV and the relevant HLA were identified by cumulative public TCR beta family frequency.

The length of the CDR3 is 18 residues. The junction had 12 bases not matched to a gene; V was cut back by 0 bases and J by 8 bases. Germline V CDR1 and CDR2: LNHNV, YYDKDF (reference sequence). For this clonotype: Its antigen is currently unknown.

In TCRdb, the reads were re-called with MiXCR into one record per CDR3 protein. The sample carries fewer than 1,000,000 distinct CDR3 sequences, 30% to 40% recorded once. This chain uses TRBV15 with TRBJ2-1, with TRBD2 matching 11 bases. The TCR was taken from a human donor in good health (CMV status not recorded). Some clones in this sample may be carry-over from other donors' samples. Sequencing was performed on cultured CD8+ T cells from PBMCs, taken from culture after CMV antigen stimulation. CDR3 coding DNA: TGTGCCACCAGCAGAGATTTTAGCGGGGGGGCCGAGTTCGATGAGCAGTTCTTC. It specifies CATSRDFSGGAEFDEQFF. Combining the CDR3 with reference TRBV15 and TRBJ2-1 gives the whole variable domain DAMVIQNPRYQVTQFGKPVTLSCSQTLNHNVMYWYQQKSSQAPKLLFHYYDKDFNNEADTPDNFQSRRPNTSFCFLDIRSPGLGDTAMYLCATSRDFSGGAEFDEQFFGPGTRLTVL.